These 32 T cell receptor beta chains came from one sample sequenced in a study of blood T cells in healthy people across ages. The use of a sample-barcoded 5' primer and a J-beta primer mix characterized a second PCR of about 7 to 12 cycles. TCRdb re-called the 5' RACE reads with MiXCR, one entry per CDR3 protein. The data contain 760,000 or so distinct CDR3 sequences, around 25% of them singletons. This sample was shared with a second study, whose subject was T cells of mothers and their children.

The sequenced material came from blood. Every receptor here comes from a boy between 10 and 17 years old in good health.

The rearrangement links TRBV20-1 to TRBJ1-2; 11 bases line up with TRBD1. The germline gives CDR1 DFQATT, CDR2 SNEGSKA (reference sequence). V was pared by 3 bases and J by 2 bases, with 5 bases of the junction left unmatched. The CDR3 consists of 15 residues. The DNA of the CDR3 is TGCAGTGCTAGCCTAGGACAGGGGGCGAACTATGGCTACACCTTC. This translates into CSASLGQGANYGYTF.

This clonotype occurred a few times. CDR3 coding DNA: TGTGCCAGCAGCCGAACAGGGGTTGACGAAAAACTGTTTTTT. This encodes CASSRTGVDEKLFF. This chain connects TRBV9 to TRBJ1-4; 7 bases are shared with TRBD1. The germline V gene encodes CDR1 SGDLS and CDR2 YYNGEE. V lost 4 bases and J lost 8; bases outside the gene matches: 8. This CDR3 has 14 residues. The full variable domain, in which reference TRBV9 and TRBJ1-4 provide the parts outside the CDR3, is DSGVTQTPKHLITATGQRVTLRCSPRSGDLSVYWYQQSLDQGLQFLIQYYNGEERAKGNILERFSAQQFPDLHSELNLSSLELGDSALYFCASSRTGVDEKLFFGSGTQLSVL.

This clonotype appeared a few times. The J gene is TRBJ2-5, the V gene TRBV7-6; 9 nucleotides agree with TRBD1. The last part of the DNA fits TRBJ2-7 better; the J call may be wrong. The CDR3 consists of 16 residues. CDR1 is SGHVS and CDR2 is FNYEAQ in the germline V gene. DNA for the CDR3: TGTGCCAGCAGCTTAACTACCGGGACAGGGTTTTACGAGCAGTACTTC. This encodes CASSLTTGTGFYEQYF.

This clonotype was detected only a few times. This chain links TRBV12-3 or TRBV12-4 with TRBJ1-4; 12 bases are shared with TRBD1. With V trimmed by 4 bases and J by 8 bases, 8 bases remained unmatched. The CDR3 consists of 16 residues. In DNA form, the CDR3 reads TGTGCCAGCAGTTCTCCGGGACAGGGGGCGCAGGAAAAACTGTTTTTT. Translated, it gives CASSSPGQGAQEKLFF.

The gene calls are TRBV7-2 and TRBJ2-3; D not resolved. The germline V gene encodes CDR1 SGHTA and CDR2 FQGNSA. This CDR3 spans 15 amino acids. V lost 2 bases, J lost 2 bases, and 11 bases lay in between. The CDR3 DNA reads as TGTGCCAGCAGCTTACTCCCCGGCACCACAGATACGCAGTATTTT. Amino acid sequence: CASSLLPGTTDTQYF.

The V and J genes are TRBV4-2 and TRBJ1-5, with D perhaps matching TRBD1 (5 bases). The CDR3 length is 15 residues. The ends were cut back, 0 bases at V and 4 bases at J, with 10 bases in the middle. Germline values: CDR1 LGHNA, CDR2 YNFKEQ. For the CDR3, the DNA is TGTGCCAGCAGCCAAGATAGGAGGGGAAATCAGCCCCAGCATTTT. This translates into CASSQDRRGNQPQHF.

The chain links TRBV29-1 to TRBJ1-1; 7 bases agree with TRBD1. After removal of 6 bases from V and 4 bases from J, the junction contained 8 bases not matched to a gene. Germline V gene lookup returns CDR1 SQVTM and CDR2 ANQGSEA. The CDR3 is 13 residues long. Here the CDR3 reads CSVGRQGFTEAFF. The CDR3 DNA follows: TGCAGCGTGGGGCGACAGGGTTTCACTGAAGCTTTCTTT. Drawing the rest from reference TRBV29-1 and TRBJ1-1, the complete variable domain is SAVISQKPSRDICQRGTSLTIQCQVDSQVTMMFWYRQQPGQSLTLIATANQGSEATYESGFVIDKFPISRPNLTFSTLTVSNMSPEDSSIYLCSVGRQGFTEAFFGQGTRLTVV.

The genes are TRBV4-3 and TRBJ2-3; 9 bases are a match to TRBD2. Germline values: CDR1 LGHNA, CDR2 YSLEER. J was trimmed by 2 bases and V by 0 bases; bases with no gene match: 6. The CDR3 runs to 17 residues. CDR3 sequence reads: CASSQDVIAGATDTQYF. In DNA form, the CDR3 reads TGCGCCAGCAGCCAAGATGTAATAGCGGGGGCCACAGATACGCAGTATTTT.

This sequence joins TRBV5-1 and TRBJ2-4; D is unclear. The CDR3 extends over 14 amino acids. V dropped 4 bases and J dropped 0 bases, with 8 bases sitting between them. Germline CDR1 and CDR2: SGHRS and YFSETQ. The CDR3: CASSPSEAKNIQYF. CDR3 DNA: TGCGCCAGCAGCCCCTCGGAAGCCAAAAACATTCAGTACTTC.

There are a few counts of this clonotype. The chain employs TRBV4-3 and TRBJ1-4; D unresolved. Trimming stripped 8 bases from V and 5 bases from J, with 18 bases between. This CDR3 has 15 amino acids. CDR1 is LGHNA and CDR2 is YSLEER in the germline V gene. CDR3 DNA sequence: TGCGCCAGCTCTGGCAGAGTGGGTGGGAATGAAAAACTGTTTTTT. It codes for CASSGRVGGNEKLFF.

The gene calls are TRBV7-9 and TRBJ2-5, with D tentatively TRBD2 (5 bases). The CDR3 is 15 amino acids. CDR1 SEHNR and CDR2 FQNEAQ come from the germline V gene (reference sequence). The V end lost 0 bases, the J end lost 1 base, and 9 bases lay between the germline ends. The chain's CDR3 is CASSLARGSQETQYF. For the CDR3, the DNA is TGTGCCAGCAGCTTAGCCCGGGGTAGCCAAGAGACCCAGTACTTC.

This clonotype has just a few counts. J is TRBJ2-7 and V is TRBV12-3 or TRBV12-4; TRBD1 aligns across 9 bases. The CDR3 runs 15 residues. Germline trimming cut 5 bases from V and 7 bases from J; bases unmatched to any gene: 12. CDR3 in DNA: TGTGCCAGCAGTCGACGGACAGGGGAAGTGTGGGAGCAGTACTTC. Translation: CASSRRTGEVWEQYF.

This sequence joins TRBV9 and TRBJ2-4; TRBD2 is a possible D gene (6 bases). The CDR3 runs 14 residues. Germline V gene sequence: CDR1 SGDLS, CDR2 YYNGEE. The V end was cut by 4 bases, the J end by 7 bases, with 15 bases between. The CDR3 DNA follows: TGTGCCAGCAGCCCAGTGGGGGGACGTAACATTCAGTACTTC. It translates to CASSPVGGRNIQYF.

The table lists this clonotype with a few counts. The V call is TRBV12-3 or TRBV12-4, the J call TRBJ2-7, with TRBD1 matching over 9 bases. The CDR3 length is 13 residues. V was clipped by 5 bases and J by 7 bases; unmatched bases: 6. CDR3 in amino acids: CASSDWDREEQYF. The CDR3 DNA follows: TGTGCCAGCAGTGATTGGGACAGGGAAGAGCAGTACTTC.

This clonotype was detected only a few times. The CDR3 spells CASSLAYGVSAGGNEQFF. The CDR3 coding sequence is TGTGCCAGCAGCTTAGCGTATGGAGTATCGGCGGGAGGGAATGAGCAGTTCTTC. The V call is TRBV7-2, the J call TRBJ2-5, with 9 bases identical to TRBD2. The end of the DNA aligns better with TRBJ2-1, so the J call may be wrong. The length of the CDR3 is 18 residues. The V gene's germline CDR1 is SGHTA and CDR2 FQGNSA.

The chain has TRBV29-1 and TRBJ1-2; 9 nucleotides line up with TRBD1. The CDR3 runs 14 residues. With V trimmed by 1 base and J by 7 bases, 7 bases remained unmatched. Per germline, CDR1 SQVTM and CDR2 ANQGSEA. CDR3 DNA: TGCAGCGTTGAAGGCCGACAGGGGGTTAGTGGCTACACCTTC. Translation gives CSVEGRQGVSGYTF.

This clonotype occurred a few times. The chain employs TRBV7-9 and TRBJ2-5, with TRBD1 identical over 8 bases. The DNA end is more similar to TRBJ2-7, so the J call may be wrong. Germline V gene data show CDR1 as SEHNR and CDR2 as FQNEAQ (reference sequence). CDR3 size: 14 residues. CDR3 nucleotides: TGTGCCAGCAGGGACAGGGAACCCCCCTACGAGCAGTACTTC. It codes for CASRDREPPYEQYF.

The V and J genes are TRBV7-3 and TRBJ2-1, with TRBD2 as a possible D gene (6 bases). Germline V gene lookup returns CDR1 SGHTA and CDR2 FQGTGA. The CDR3 has 17 amino acids. The ends were cut back, 1 base at V and 0 bases at J, with 13 bases in the middle. CDR3 sequence reads: CASSLIGGMSSYNEQFF. The CDR3 nucleotides read TGTGCCAGCAGCTTAATCGGCGGGATGAGCTCCTACAATGAGCAGTTCTTC. Full variable domain (remainder filled in from reference TRBV7-3 and TRBJ2-1): GAGVSQTPSNKVTEKGKYVELRCDPISGHTALYWYRQSLGQGPEFLIYFQGTGAADDSGLPNDRFFAVRPEGSVSTLKIQRTERGDSAVYLCASSLIGGMSSYNEQFFGPGTRLTVL.

The CDR3 DNA reads as TGTGCCACCAGTGATGGCCGGGAGGCCCCAGATACGCAGTATTTT. It yields the protein CATSDGREAPDTQYF. The chain employs TRBV24-1 and TRBJ2-3; 7 bases are shared with TRBD2. This CDR3 is built from 15 residues. V gave up 3 bases and J gave up 4 bases; unmatched junction bases: 6. CDR1 and CDR2 (germline): KGHDR, SFDVKD.

V is TRBV5-1 and J is TRBJ2-5, with 11 bases that match TRBD2. The germline CDR1 and CDR2 sequences are SGHRS and YFSETQ. Trimming at V came to 9 bases and at J to 3 bases, leaving 13 bases not matched to a gene. The CDR3 runs to 16 residues. CDR3 DNA: TGCGCCATCATCGGGGGACTAGCGGAGGGAGAAGAGACCCAGTACTTC. As protein: CAIIGGLAEGEETQYF.

The rearrangement joins TRBV4-1 to TRBJ2-3; D is perhaps TRBD1 (6 bases). The V gene's germline CDR1 is MGHRA and CDR2 YSYEKL. V gave up 4 bases and J gave up 0 bases, with 11 bases separating them. The CDR3 runs 15 residues. The CDR3 region has the DNA TGCGCCAGCAGCCGGACAGAACCTAGCACAGATACGCAGTATTTT. Its translation: CASSRTEPSTDTQYF.

This clonotype was seen more than once but under ten times. In DNA form, the CDR3 reads TGCAGCGTTTATGATCTAGGCAACTATGGCTACACCTTC. This sequence encodes CSVYDLGNYGYTF. This sequence joins TRBV29-1 and TRBJ1-2; D is ambiguous. Germline CDR1 and CDR2: SQVTM and ANQGSEA. V was clipped by 5 bases and J by 2 bases, with 12 bases between them. This CDR3 has 13 amino acids.

The chain links TRBV18 to TRBJ2-1; no clear D. Trimming took off 1 base at V and 6 bases at J, with 13 bases between the two ends. The germline gives CDR1 KGHSH, CDR2 LQKENI. The CDR3 covers 15 residues. This CDR3 is CASSPRASNTNEQFF. The CDR3 DNA is TGTGCCAGCTCACCACGGGCTAGTAATACCAATGAGCAGTTCTTC.

This clonotype was seen only a few times. The chain joins TRBV13 to TRBJ1-4, with D possibly TRBD1 on 6 matching bases. The germline V and J ends were trimmed by 0 bases and 9 bases, with 11 bases remaining between them. The CDR3 length is 14 residues. CDR1 PRHDT and CDR2 FYEKMQ come from the germline V gene (reference sequence). The CDR3 loop reads CASSLGQGIQKLFF. CDR3 nucleotide sequence: TGTGCCAGCAGCTTAGGACAGGGCATTCAAAAACTGTTTTTT. The complete variable domain, with remaining parts taken from reference TRBV13 and TRBJ1-4, reads AAGVIQSPRHLIKEKRETATLKCYPIPRHDTVYWYQQGPGQDPQFLISFYEKMQSDKGSIPDRFSAQQFSDYHSELNMSSLELGDSALYFCASSLGQGIQKLFFGSGTQLSVL.

Notes on this clonotype: The junction shows a germline mismatch at one end, possibly a read error. This chain connects TRBV10-3 to TRBJ1-1; tentatively, D is TRBD1 (6 bases). The CDR3 covers 14 residues. CDR1 is ENHRY, CDR2 SYGVKD, per germline. Here the CDR3 DNA reads TGTGCCATCAGTGTTGGACAGCTAGGGACTGAGGCTTTCTTT. Translating gives CAISVGQLGTEAFF.

The chain carries TRBV3-1 and TRBJ2-2, with D tentatively TRBD1 (6 bases). Germline CDR1 reads LGHDT; CDR2 reads YNNKEL (reference sequence). Trimming shortened V by 4 bases and J by 5 bases, and 11 bases separated the two germline ends. This CDR3 spans 14 amino acids. Here the CDR3 DNA reads TGTGCCAGCAGCCGCAACACAGGGACCGGGGAGCTGTTTTTT. Translation gives CASSRNTGTGELFF.

This clonotype was found a few times. The chain has TRBV13 and TRBJ2-5; 7 bases map to TRBD2. Germline V CDR1 and CDR2: PRHDT, FYEKMQ (reference sequence). This CDR3 region has 15 residues. V was pared by 4 bases and J by 5 bases, with 10 bases of the junction left unmatched. CDR3 nucleotide sequence: TGTGCCAGCAGCTCAGCCCCGGAACTAGCGGAGACCCAGTACTTC. Translation gives CASSSAPELAETQYF.

This chain joins TRBV20-1 and TRBJ1-4, with no clear D. CDR1 is DFQATT and CDR2 is SNEGSKA in the germline V gene (reference sequence). The ends were cut back, 1 base at V and 6 bases at J, with 30 bases in the middle. This CDR3 contains 20 residues. This CDR3 is CSARAPEDYGRERVDEKLFF. In nucleotides, the CDR3 is TGCAGTGCTAGAGCCCCGGAAGATTACGGGAGGGAGCGGGTCGATGAAAAACTGTTTTTT.

The V gene is TRBV6-2 or TRBV6-3, the J gene TRBJ1-1, with 11 bases fitting TRBD1. Looked up from germline, CDR1 is MNHEY and CDR2 is SVGEGT. There are 11 residues in the CDR3. The V and J ends lost 4 bases and 11 bases, in that order; junction bases with no gene match: 0. The CDR3 region is CASSWDRGAFF. CDR3 in DNA: TGTGCCAGCAGTTGGGACAGGGGGGCTTTCTTT.

This chain joins TRBV29-1 and TRBJ2-1; no definite D call. The CDR3 is 11 residues long. V was shortened by 4 bases and J by 10 bases, with 11 bases between the two germline ends. From germline, CDR1 is SQVTM and CDR2 ANQGSEA. Here the CDR3 DNA reads TGCAGCGTTGGACCGGAAAGCGAGCAGTTCTTC. It encodes CSVGPESEQFF.

The chain carries TRBV28 and TRBJ1-2, with D unresolved. In germline, CDR1 is MDHEN, CDR2 SYDVKM. The CDR3 loop spans 13 amino acids. Trimming removed 10 bases from V and 2 bases from J, with 14 bases in between. CDR3 region: CATDLGRNYGYTF. CDR3 in DNA: TGTGCCACCGACCTAGGAAGAAACTATGGCTACACCTTC.

This rearrangement joins TRBV5-1 to TRBJ1-2; D call uncertain. Trimming stripped 0 bases from V and 1 base from J, with 10 bases between. The CDR3 runs 15 residues. Looked up from germline, CDR1 is SGHRS and CDR2 is YFSETQ. CDR3 sequence (DNA): TGCGCCAGCAGCTTGGAGGCCCTAGGTAACTATGGCTACACCTTC. Its translation: CASSLEALGNYGYTF. Full variable domain (rest looked up from reference TRBV5-1 and TRBJ1-2): KAGVTQTPRYLIKTRGQQVTLSCSPISGHRSVSWYQQTPGQGLQFLFEYFSETQRNKGNFPGRFSGRQFSNSRSEMNVSTLELGDSALYLCASSLEALGNYGYTFGSGTRLTVV.